The clone carrying this T cell receptor (beta chain) showed up just once. This entry comes from a study of blood T cell repertoires in COVID-19. Study information: T cells, B-cell-depleted T cells, or PBMCs provided the cDNA or gDNA that served as material.

The CDR3 is 15 residues long. V was pared by 1 base and J by 0 bases, with 2 bases of the junction left unmatched. Germline V lookup: CDR1 SGHKS, CDR2 YYEKEE (reference sequence). The table came from immunoSEQ multiplex PCR; TCRdb's copy has only in-frame clones and leaves some out. The sample lists roughly 79,000 clones, around 80% seen once, with 4.5% to 7% in the top ten. The V and J genes are TRBV5-5 and TRBJ1-1, with 8 bases aligning to TRBD1. Sequencing was carried out using peripheral blood. The sequence came from a man aged 55 to 70 with active or convalescent COVID-19. The CDR3 DNA reads as TGTGCCAGCAGCTTGCGGACAGGGATGAACACTGAAGCTTTCTTT. This sequence encodes CASSLRTGMNTEAFF.